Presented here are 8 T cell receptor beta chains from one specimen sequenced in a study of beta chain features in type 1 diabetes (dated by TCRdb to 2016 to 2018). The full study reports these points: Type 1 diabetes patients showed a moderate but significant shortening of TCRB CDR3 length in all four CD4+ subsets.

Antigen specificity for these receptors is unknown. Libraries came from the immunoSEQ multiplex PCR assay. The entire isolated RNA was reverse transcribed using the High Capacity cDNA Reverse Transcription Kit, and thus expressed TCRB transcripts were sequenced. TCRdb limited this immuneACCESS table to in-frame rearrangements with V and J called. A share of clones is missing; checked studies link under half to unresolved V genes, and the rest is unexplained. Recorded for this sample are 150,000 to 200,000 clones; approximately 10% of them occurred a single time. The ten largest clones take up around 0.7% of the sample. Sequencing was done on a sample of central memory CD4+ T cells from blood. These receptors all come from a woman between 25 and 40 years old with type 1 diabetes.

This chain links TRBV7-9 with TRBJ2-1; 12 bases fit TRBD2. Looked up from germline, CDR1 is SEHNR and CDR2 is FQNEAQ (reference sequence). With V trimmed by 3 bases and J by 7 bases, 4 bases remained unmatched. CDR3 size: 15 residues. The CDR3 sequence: CASSFGLAGSNEQFF. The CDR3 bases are TGTGCCAGCAGCTTTGGACTAGCGGGATCGAATGAGCAGTTCTTC. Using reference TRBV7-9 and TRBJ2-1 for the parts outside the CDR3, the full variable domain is DTGVSQNPRHKITKRGQNVTFRCDPISEHNRLYWYRQTLGQGPEFLTYFQNEAQLEKSRLLSDRFSAERPKGSFSTLEIQRTEQGDSAMYLCASSFGLAGSNEQFFGPGTRLTVL.

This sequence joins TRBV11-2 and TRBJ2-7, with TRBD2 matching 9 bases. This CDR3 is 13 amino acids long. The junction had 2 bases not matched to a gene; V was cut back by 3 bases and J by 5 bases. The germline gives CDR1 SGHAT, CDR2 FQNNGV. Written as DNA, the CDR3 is TGTGCCAGCAGCTTTAGCGGGAGTGACGAGCAGTACTTC. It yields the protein CASSFSGSDEQYF.

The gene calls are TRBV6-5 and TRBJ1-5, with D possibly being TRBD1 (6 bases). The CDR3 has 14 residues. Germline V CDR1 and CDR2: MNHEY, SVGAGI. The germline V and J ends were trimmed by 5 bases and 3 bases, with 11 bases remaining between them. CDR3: CASSHDRHNQPQHF. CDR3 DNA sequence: TGTGCCAGCAGTCATGACAGGCACAATCAGCCCCAGCATTTT.

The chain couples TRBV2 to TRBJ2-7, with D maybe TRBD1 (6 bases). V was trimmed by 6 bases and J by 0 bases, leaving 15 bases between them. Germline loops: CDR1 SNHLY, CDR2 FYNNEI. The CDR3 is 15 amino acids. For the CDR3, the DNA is TGTGCCAGCAGCGGCGACCGGGACAACTCCTACGAGCAGTACTTC. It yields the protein CASSGDRDNSYEQYF.

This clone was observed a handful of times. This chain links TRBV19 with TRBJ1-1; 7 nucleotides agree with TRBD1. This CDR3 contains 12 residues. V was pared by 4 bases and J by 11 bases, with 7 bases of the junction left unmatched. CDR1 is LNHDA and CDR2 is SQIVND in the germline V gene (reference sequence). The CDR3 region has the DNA TGTGCCAGTAGTACCCGACAGGGTCCGGCTTTCTTT. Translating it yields CASSTRQGPAFF.

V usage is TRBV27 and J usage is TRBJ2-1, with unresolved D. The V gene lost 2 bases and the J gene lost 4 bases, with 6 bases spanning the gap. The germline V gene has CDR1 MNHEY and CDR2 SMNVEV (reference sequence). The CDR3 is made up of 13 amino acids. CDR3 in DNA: TGTGCCAGCAGTTTAGGTAGATACAATGAGCAGTTCTTC. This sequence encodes CASSLGRYNEQFF.

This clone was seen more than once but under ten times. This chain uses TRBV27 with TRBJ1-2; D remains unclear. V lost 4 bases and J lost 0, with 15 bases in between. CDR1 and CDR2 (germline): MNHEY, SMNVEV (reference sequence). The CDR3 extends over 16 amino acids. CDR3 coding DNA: TGTGCCAGCAGTTCAGCGGACGCCAGAGCTAACTATGGCTACACCTTC. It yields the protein CASSSADARANYGYTF.

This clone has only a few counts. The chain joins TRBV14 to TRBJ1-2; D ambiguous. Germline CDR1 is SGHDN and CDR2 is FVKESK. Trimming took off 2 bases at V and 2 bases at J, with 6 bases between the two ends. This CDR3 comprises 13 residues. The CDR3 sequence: CASSQNRNYGYTF. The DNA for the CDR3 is TGTGCCAGCAGCCAAAACAGAAACTATGGCTACACCTTC.